Each of the 20 T cell receptor beta chains below was sequenced from the same sample in a study of shared clonotypes between healthy human individuals. Measured with immunoSEQ multiplex PCR; TCRdb has only the in-frame clones, and not every one. The sample yields about 460,000 clones, 60% to 80% seen once. Specimen: PBMCs. Every receptor here comes from a woman aged 40-49 years in good health. Some clones in this sample may be carry-over from other donors' samples.

The chain has TRBV21-1 and TRBJ2-7; the table assigns TRBD2, which was not confirmed against the DNA. TRBV21-1 is an annotated pseudogene. The CDR3 runs 14 residues. In DNA form, the CDR3 reads TGTGCCAGCAGCATCTTGCGGGAGCCCTACGAGCAGTACTTC. Its protein product is CASSILREPYEQYF.

A word on this clone: A far more abundant clone sits one base away, making this likely a read error. Other DNA sequences of this sample code for an identical CDR3. The V call is TRBV4-3, the J call TRBJ2-5, with D tentatively TRBD2 (6 bases). In germline, CDR1 is LGHNA, CDR2 YSLEER. V lost 3 bases and J lost 11, with 25 bases in between. CDR3 length: 16 amino acids. Written as DNA, the CDR3 is TGCGCCAGCAGCCAGGGATTATCGGGACTCCGGGCCGAACAGTACTTC. Translated: CASSQGLSGLRAEQYF.

The rearrangement joins TRBV28 to TRBJ2-1; 7 nucleotides line up with TRBD1. V gave up 8 bases and J gave up 5 bases; unmatched junction bases: 9. CDR3 size: 14 residues. Germline lookup yields CDR1 MDHEN and CDR2 SYDVKM. The CDR3 loop reads CASGLTGENNEQFF. CDR3 nucleotides: TGTGCCAGCGGACTTACAGGGGAGAACAATGAGCAGTTCTTC. The variable domain in full, completed from reference TRBV28 and TRBJ2-1, reads DVKVTQSSRYLVKRTGEKVFLECVQDMDHENMFWYRQDPGLGLRLIYFSYDVKMKEKGDIPEGYSVSREKKERFSLILESASTNQTSMYLCASGLTGENNEQFFGPGTRLTVL.

V gene TRBV5-1 combines with J gene TRBJ2-3; D is uncertain. V was clipped by 4 bases and J by 5 bases, with 20 bases between them. The CDR3 length is 16 residues. CDR1 SGHRS and CDR2 YFSETQ come from the germline V gene. The CDR3 coding sequence is TGCGCCAGCAGCCTAACCCCGGAATTCAGTCTAGATACGCAGTATTTT. The encoded protein is CASSLTPEFSLDTQYF. The entire variable domain, with the rest obtained from reference TRBV5-1 and TRBJ2-3, is as follows: KAGVTQTPRYLIKTRGQQVTLSCSPISGHRSVSWYQQTPGQGLQFLFEYFSETQRNKGNFPGRFSGRQFSNSRSEMNVSTLELGDSALYLCASSLTPEFSLDTQYFGPGTRLTVL.

On this clone: One end of the junction varies from germline; a read error may be responsible. Other DNA sequences in this specimen translate into the identical CDR3. The chain employs TRBV28 and TRBJ1-2; the match to TRBD1 covers 7 bases. Looked up from germline, CDR1 is MDHEN and CDR2 is SYDVKM. CDR3 length: 15 residues. The CDR3 loop reads CASSLKGALNYGYTF. CDR3 DNA sequence: TGCGCCAGCAGTTTAAAGGGGGCGCTTAACTATGGCTACACCTTC.

The chain joins TRBV7-3 to TRBJ2-3, with 11 positions matching TRBD2. The CDR3 contains 17 residues. The germline gives CDR1 SGHTA, CDR2 FQGTGA. V trimming: 3 bases; J trimming: 6 bases; junction bases outside the gene matches: 11. CDR3 loop: CASSLGRLAGRGDTQYF. CDR3 sequence (DNA): TGTGCCAGCAGCTTGGGCCGACTAGCGGGACGGGGTGATACGCAGTATTTT.

The chain combines TRBV28 with TRBJ1-2; the D gene is possibly TRBD1 (6 bases). The germline V gene encodes CDR1 MDHEN and CDR2 SYDVKM. The CDR3 length is 15 residues. The V gene lost 3 bases and the J gene lost 5 bases, with 16 bases spanning the gap. The CDR3 nucleotides are TGTGCCAGCAGTTTTGCGGGGGGCGCCGGTTATGGCTACACCTTC. As protein: CASSFAGGAGYGYTF.

The chain links TRBV10-3 to TRBJ2-5, with 8 bases matching TRBD1. V shed 5 bases and J 2 bases; nucleotides not matched to a gene: 1. The V gene's germline CDR1 is ENHRY and CDR2 SYGVKD. CDR3 length: 13 residues. CDR3 region: CAISWDRQETQYF. In nucleotides, the CDR3 is TGTGCCATCAGTTGGGACAGGCAAGAGACCCAGTACTTC.

The chain employs TRBV19 and TRBJ1-3; D is ambiguous. Germline assignment: CDR1 LNHDA and CDR2 SQIVND (reference sequence). The V end lost 7 bases, the J end lost 0 bases, and 4 bases lay between the germline ends. The length of the CDR3 is 12 residues. The DNA of the CDR3 is TGTGCCAGTACCGGCTCTGGAAACACCATATATTTT. This translates into CASTGSGNTIYF.

As concerns this clone: Given a much more abundant clone one base away, this may be a read error. In nucleotides, the CDR3 is TGTGCCAGCAGCCCCTCAACAGCTTCCTACGAGGAGTACTTC. Protein product: CASSPSTASYEEYF. The chain recombines TRBV9 with TRBJ2-7; D gene uncertain. From germline, CDR1 is SGDLS and CDR2 YYNGEE. The CDR3 loop spans 14 amino acids.

The chain employs TRBV30 and TRBJ2-2; D not certain. The germline V gene encodes CDR1 GTSNPN and CDR2 SVGIG (reference sequence). This CDR3 contains 12 residues. V lost 1 base to trimming and J lost 7 bases, with 7 bases between them. The CDR3 spells CAWSEIFGELFF. CDR3 sequence (DNA): TGTGCCTGGAGTGAGATTTTCGGGGAGCTGTTTTTT.

The rearrangement joins TRBV10-3 to TRBJ2-7; TRBD1 agrees at 7 bases. The junction had 6 bases not matched to a gene; V was cut back by 4 bases and J by 3 bases. Germline CDR1 reads ENHRY; CDR2 reads SYGVKD. The CDR3 totals 14 residues. The CDR3 bases are TGTGCCATCAGTGGGCAGGGGGATATCTACGAGCAGTACTTC. Translated: CAISGQGDIYEQYF.

The chain couples TRBV18 to TRBJ2-1, with 14 bases that match TRBD2. Per germline, CDR1 KGHSH and CDR2 LQKENI. Trimming at V came to 5 bases and at J to 5 bases, leaving 5 bases not matched to a gene. This CDR3 region has 16 residues. The CDR3: CASSSTSGRANNEQFF. The CDR3 nucleotides are TGTGCCAGCTCATCGACTAGCGGGAGGGCCAACAATGAGCAGTTCTTC.

The table lists this clone with a few counts. CDR3 region: CASSIAAETPPQHF. CDR3 DNA sequence: TGTGCCAGTAGTATAGCGGCGGAGACCCCGCCCCAGCATTTT. This chain connects TRBV19 to TRBJ1-5, with no clear D. The CDR3 is made up of 14 amino acids. CDR1 is LNHDA and CDR2 is SQIVND in the germline V gene (reference sequence). V lost 1 base, J lost 9 bases, and 13 bases lay in between.

In regard to this clone: This likely stems from a read error, as it lies one base from a far larger clone. The chain couples TRBV30 to TRBJ1-2; D unresolved. The CDR3 contains 14 residues. CDR1 and CDR2 from the germline V gene are GTSNPN and SVGIG (reference sequence). In DNA, the CDR3 is TGTGCCTGTAGTGTCGGGCCTTCCTTCTATGGCTACACCTTC. This codes for CACSVGPSFYGYTF.

The chain links TRBV18 to TRBJ1-4; D call uncertain. This CDR3 has 15 residues. With 1 base removed from V and 0 bases from J, the gap between germline ends came to 6 bases. Germline CDR1 and CDR2: KGHSH and LQKENI. This chain's CDR3 is CASSPQGSTNEKLFF. CDR3 DNA sequence: TGTGCCAGCTCACCACAGGGATCAACTAATGAAAAACTGTTTTTT.

This clone was seen a single time. Just one base apart from a much larger clone, this may be a read error. The rearrangement links TRBV27 to TRBJ1-5; 8 bases fit TRBD1. The CDR3 runs to 15 residues. V dropped 3 bases and J dropped 3; count of bases not matched to a gene: 4. Germline V gene data show CDR1 as MNHEY and CDR2 as SMNVEV (reference sequence). CDR3 loop: CASSFGTGLNQPQHF. The CDR3 DNA is TGTGCCAGCAGTTTCGGGACAGGCCTCAATCAGCCCCAGCATTTT.

The gene calls are TRBV30 and TRBJ2-2; 8 bases fit TRBD2. Germline V gene data show CDR1 as GTSNPN and CDR2 as SVGIG (reference sequence). J was trimmed by 4 bases and V by 5 bases; bases with no gene match: 6. This CDR3 has 14 residues. The CDR3 is CAWGGRRGTGELFF. CDR3 nucleotide sequence: TGTGCCTGGGGCGGGAGGCGCGGCACCGGGGAGCTGTTTTTT.

The rearrangement joins TRBV6-5 to TRBJ2-2, with a tentative D call TRBD2 (6 bases). Germline CDR1 and CDR2: MNHEY and SVGAGI. Trimming stripped 7 bases from V and 0 bases from J, with 12 bases between. The CDR3 runs 15 residues. The CDR3 DNA follows: TGTGCCAGCACCCGGGACTTCCCGAACACCGGGGAGCTGTTTTTT. Protein sequence: CASTRDFPNTGELFF.

Notes on this clone: A read error likely explains this, since a far larger clone differs by one base. The chain has TRBV29-1 and TRBJ1-3; the D is unclear. The germline gives CDR1 SQVTM, CDR2 ANQGSEA. This CDR3 comprises 13 residues. CDR3 DNA sequence: TGCAGCGTTGCCTGGTCTCTCGGAAGCACCATATATTTT. This sequence encodes CSVAWSLGSTIYF.